The 25 T cell receptor beta chains given below trace back to one sample, sequenced in a study of response to subunit inactivated influenza vaccine. TCRdb re-analysed the RT-PCR reads in MiXCR, keeping a single row per CDR3 protein. Of about 650,000 distinct CDR3 sequences listed, about a sixth are singletons. Specimen: PBMCs from blood, collected less than 13 days after vaccination. These TCRs come from a man aged 50 to 59 who received an inactivated influenza vaccine.

This clonotype was observed at least ten times. The chain joins TRBV28 to TRBJ2-4, with 10 bases that match TRBD1. Germline CDR1 reads MDHEN; CDR2 reads SYDVKM. The CDR3 sequence is 13 residues long. Losses at the gene ends were 5 bases for V and 7 bases for J; bases not matched to a gene: 2. The CDR3: CASSPDRGNIQYF. DNA of the CDR3: TGTGCCAGCAGTCCGGACAGGGGGAACATTCAGTACTTC. The entire variable domain, with the rest obtained from reference TRBV28 and TRBJ2-4, is as follows: DVKVTQSSRYLVKRTGEKVFLECVQDMDHENMFWYRQDPGLGLRLIYFSYDVKMKEKGDIPEGYSVSREKKERFSLILESASTNQTSMYLCASSPDRGNIQYFGAGTRLSVL.

This clonotype was seen more than once but under ten times. This chain uses TRBV7-2 with TRBJ2-1; D ambiguous. Germline CDR1 reads SGHTA; CDR2 reads FQGNSA. This CDR3 is 13 amino acids long. Trimming shortened V by 8 bases and J by 2 bases, and 10 bases separated the two germline ends. CDR3 nucleotides: TGTGCCAGCGGTGGTCTCACCTACAATGAGCAGTTCTTC. This translates into CASGGLTYNEQFF.

This chain links TRBV6-1 with TRBJ2-5; D might be TRBD1 (5 bases). The CDR3 runs to 15 residues. Germline assignment: CDR1 MNHNS and CDR2 SASEGT. Trimming cost V 6 bases and J 1 base, with 15 bases left between them. CDR3 bases: TGTGCCAGCAGGGACATCGGTGGGATCCAAGAGACCCAGTACTTC. It is translated as CASRDIGGIQETQYF.

The chain uses TRBV6-4 and TRBJ2-1; D not certain. The V gene's germline CDR1 is MRHNA and CDR2 SNTAGT. CDR3 length: 13 residues. V was shortened by 2 bases and J by 6 bases, with 8 bases between the two germline ends. The CDR3 reads CASSDPLSNEQFF. Here the CDR3 DNA reads TGTGCCAGCAGTGACCCCCTCTCCAATGAGCAGTTCTTC.

The chain couples TRBV6-6 to TRBJ2-7, with D possibly TRBD1 on 6 matching bases. CDR1 and CDR2 (germline): MNHNY, SVGAGI (reference sequence). Trimming removed 6 bases from V and 6 bases from J, with 9 bases in between. This CDR3 is 11 amino acids long. CDR3 region: CASRTGSEQYF. CDR3 nucleotide sequence: TGTGCCAGCAGAACAGGGTCCGAGCAGTACTTC.

This clonotype was detected only a few times. This rearrangement joins TRBV9 to TRBJ2-3, with a tentative D call TRBD2 (6 bases). This CDR3 is built from 15 residues. Trimming removed 1 base from V and 1 base from J, with 10 bases in between. CDR1 and CDR2 (germline): SGDLS, YYNGEE. CDR3 DNA sequence: TGTGCCAGCAGCGTAATGGGCGGGGGCACAGATACGCAGTATTTT. Translation gives CASSVMGGGTDTQYF.

The chain carries TRBV20-1 and TRBJ2-2; no clear D gene. Germline CDR1 is DFQATT and CDR2 is SNEGSKA (reference sequence). The CDR3 has 13 residues. Deletions cut 3 bases from V and 1 base from J, with 6 bases between. CDR3 in DNA: TGCAGTGCTAGGCGCGGGAACACCGGGGAGCTGTTTTTT. Translation: CSARRGNTGELFF.

This clonotype was seen a handful of times. This chain connects TRBV5-1 to TRBJ1-1; a possible D gene is TRBD1 (6 bases). The CDR3 length is 14 residues. Germline V gene lookup returns CDR1 SGHRS and CDR2 YFSETQ. Trimming took off 4 bases at V and 0 bases at J, with 10 bases between the two ends. CDR3 in amino acids: CASSPGDLNTEAFF. Here the CDR3 DNA reads TGCGCCAGCAGCCCAGGGGATTTGAACACTGAAGCTTTCTTT.

This clonotype was seen a few times. This chain links TRBV7-3 with TRBJ2-1, with TRBD2 matching 10 bases. The CDR3 loop spans 17 amino acids. The V and J ends lost 5 bases and 5 bases, in that order; junction bases with no gene match: 12. The germline V gene encodes CDR1 SGHTA and CDR2 FQGTGA. As DNA, the CDR3 is TGTGCCAGCAGCCTGCAATTTACTAGCGGGATACACAATGAGCAGTTCTTC. As protein: CASSLQFTSGIHNEQFF.

This rearrangement joins TRBV20-1 to TRBJ2-3; the match to TRBD2 covers 14 bases. V shed 6 bases, J shed 4 bases, and the junction held 12 bases outside the gene matches. The germline V gene encodes CDR1 DFQATT and CDR2 SNEGSKA (reference sequence). The CDR3 covers 17 residues. CDR3 coding DNA: TGCAGTGCCGCACCGGGACTAGCGGGAGTCTTGGCAGATACGCAGTATTTT. Translated: CSAAPGLAGVLADTQYF.

This clonotype appeared a few times. J is TRBJ2-7 and V is TRBV4-3; 9 nucleotides align to TRBD2. Germline V gene lookup returns CDR1 LGHNA and CDR2 YSLEER. This CDR3 spans 16 amino acids. Trimming took 1 base from V and 5 from J; bases not matched to a gene: 9. The CDR3 sequence is CASSQAGIAGANEQYF. The DNA of the CDR3 is TGCGCCAGCAGCCAAGCAGGAATAGCGGGAGCTAACGAGCAGTACTTC.

The CDR3 region is CSAFPGTGDGTYEQYF. The CDR3 DNA is TGCAGTGCTTTTCCCGGGACAGGGGATGGGACCTACGAGCAGTACTTC. The rearrangement joins TRBV20-1 to TRBJ2-7; TRBD1 agrees at 10 bases. CDR3 length: 16 amino acids. The ends lost 5 bases at V and 2 bases at J; junction bases unmatched: 12. Germline V lookup: CDR1 DFQATT, CDR2 SNEGSKA (reference sequence).

This clonotype was observed a handful of times. The chain employs TRBV25-1 and TRBJ2-2; D is unresolved. The CDR3 totals 15 residues. Trimming pared 2 bases from V and 8 bases from J, leaving 15 bases between. Germline assignment: CDR1 MGHDK and CDR2 SYGVNS. As DNA, the CDR3 is TGTGCCAGCAGTGAACTTGAAACCGTGTCTGGGGAGCTGTTTTTT. Residues: CASSELETVSGELFF.

The sample holds many counts of this clonotype. The chain combines TRBV3-1 with TRBJ1-1; D may be TRBD1 (6 bases). CDR1 and CDR2 (germline): LGHDT, YNNKEL (reference sequence). V lost 2 bases to trimming and J lost 0 bases, with 10 bases between them. The CDR3 loop spans 15 amino acids. The CDR3 protein is CASSQMGAVNTEAFF. The CDR3 nucleotides read TGTGCCAGCAGCCAAATGGGGGCGGTGAACACTGAAGCTTTCTTT.

This clonotype was observed a few times. The chain carries TRBV20-1 and TRBJ2-1, with 8 bases that match TRBD2. Germline CDR1 DFQATT, CDR2 SNEGSKA (reference sequence). The V segment lost 3 bases and the J segment 5 bases; nucleotides outside the gene matches: 9. The CDR3 is 15 amino acids. CDR3 coding DNA: TGCAGTGCTAGTAGGAGGGGACTAGAGAACAATGAGCAGTTCTTC. Translating it yields CSASRRGLENNEQFF.

The rearrangement joins TRBV19 to TRBJ1-3; D unresolved. The CDR3 length is 14 residues. Germline V gene sequence: CDR1 LNHDA, CDR2 SQIVND (reference sequence). Trimming removed 9 bases at V and 8 bases at J, with 20 bases between. The CDR3: CASSPAGTGDTIYF. CDR3 DNA: TGTGCCAGCTCCCCTGCGGGTACCGGGGACACCATATATTTT.

The V gene is TRBV20-1, the J gene TRBJ1-6; D perhaps matches TRBD1 (5 bases). Trimming removed 1 base at V and 3 bases at J, with 7 bases between. The germline gives CDR1 DFQATT, CDR2 SNEGSKA (reference sequence). The CDR3 totals 14 residues. CDR3 sequence: CSARAGGYNSPLHF. The CDR3, as DNA: TGCAGTGCTAGAGCCGGGGGCTATAATTCACCCCTCCACTTT.

A few counts support this clonotype. V usage is TRBV20-1 and J usage is TRBJ2-1; 11 bases align to TRBD2. V gave up 3 bases and J gave up 2 bases; unmatched junction bases: 3. CDR1 and CDR2 from the germline V gene are DFQATT and SNEGSKA (reference sequence). The length of the CDR3 is 15 residues. CDR3 amino acids: CSASVTSGTYNEQFF. The CDR3 DNA sequence: TGCAGTGCTAGCGTGACTAGCGGGACCTACAATGAGCAGTTCTTC.

The chain combines TRBV15 with TRBJ2-3; D remains unclear. Trimming cost V 5 bases and J 8 bases, with 14 bases left between them. There are 13 residues in the CDR3. Germline CDR1 reads LNHNV; CDR2 reads YYDKDF (reference sequence). The CDR3 nucleotides read TGTGCCACCAGCGCCCAATTTAGAGGTACGCAGTATTTT. Translation gives CATSAQFRGTQYF.

The chain employs TRBV30 and TRBJ2-7, with TRBD1 identical over 7 bases. The germline V gene encodes CDR1 GTSNPN and CDR2 SVGIG (reference sequence). V lost 4 bases and J lost 1; bases outside the gene matches: 7. The length of the CDR3 is 14 residues. CDR3 DNA sequence: TGTGCCTGGACAGGACGGGACAGATCCTACGAGCAGTACTTC. It codes for CAWTGRDRSYEQYF. Full variable domain (rest looked up from reference TRBV30 and TRBJ2-7): SQTIHQWPATLVQPVGSPLSLECTVEGTSNPNLYWYRQAAGRGLQLLFYSVGIGQISSEVPQNLSASRPQDRQFILSSKKLLLSDSGFYLCAWTGRDRSYEQYFGPGTRLTVT.

The chain links TRBV14 to TRBJ2-7, with D perhaps being TRBD1 or TRBD2 (5 bases each). V was trimmed by 4 bases and J by 3 bases, leaving 10 bases between them. Germline assignment: CDR1 SGHDN and CDR2 FVKESK. The length of the CDR3 is 13 residues. CDR3 DNA: TGTGCCAGCAGCCCGGGACCTCGCTACGAGCAGTACTTC. Amino acid sequence: CASSPGPRYEQYF.

The rearrangement uses TRBV20-1 and TRBJ2-3, with a possible D match to TRBD2 (5 bases). The CDR3 loop spans 12 amino acids. Germline V CDR1 and CDR2: DFQATT, SNEGSKA (reference sequence). V shed 2 bases and J shed 4 bases, with 7 bases lying between them. The CDR3 DNA follows: TGCAGTGCTAGACTAGCCCCAGATACGCAGTATTTT. As protein: CSARLAPDTQYF.

The rearrangement links TRBV4-3 to TRBJ2-7, with 12 bases aligning to TRBD2. Losses at the gene ends were 1 base for V and 5 bases for J; bases not matched to a gene: 6. This CDR3 is 16 amino acids long. The germline gives CDR1 LGHNA, CDR2 YSLEER. For the CDR3, the DNA is TGCGCCAGCAGCCAAGGGCTAGCGGGAGGGCATGACGAGCAGTACTTC. Protein sequence: CASSQGLAGGHDEQYF.

This clonotype was seen at least ten times. The chain employs TRBV25-1 and TRBJ1-3; TRBD1 aligns across 9 bases. The germline V gene encodes CDR1 MGHDK and CDR2 SYGVNS. The CDR3 extends over 18 amino acids. Trimming removed 0 bases from V and 7 bases from J; junction bases left unmatched: 13. CDR3 nucleotide sequence: TGTGCCAGCAGTGAATACCTCTATACCGGGACAGGGAAGAACACCATATATTTT. Translated: CASSEYLYTGTGKNTIYF. Filled out from reference TRBV25-1 and TRBJ1-3, the complete variable domain reads EADIYQTPRYLVIGTGKKITLECSQTMGHDKMYWYQQDPGMELHLIHYSYGVNSTEKGDLSSESTVSRIRTEHFPLTLESARPSHTSQYLCASSEYLYTGTGKNTIYFGEGSWLTVV.

The rearrangement uses TRBV5-1 and TRBJ2-5; D call uncertain. Looked up from germline, CDR1 is SGHRS and CDR2 is YFSETQ. V dropped 0 bases and J dropped 2 bases, with 8 bases sitting between them. The CDR3 sequence is 14 residues long. CDR3 coding DNA: TGCGCCAGCAGCTTGGGGTTCGGGCAAGAGACCCAGTACTTC. Its translation is CASSLGFGQETQYF.